This T cell receptor beta chain was recorded in a study of CD8 T cells in ankylosing spondylitis. General observations from the study: As reported, disease-linked clones showed significant enrichment in matched ankylosing spondylitis synovial fluid. A motif in TCR beta, a set of about eight highly homologous variants, appeared characteristic of ankylosing spondylitis blood.

The length of the CDR3 is 15 residues. Trimming cost V 4 bases and J 0 bases, with 16 bases left between them. Germline values: CDR1 SQVTM, CDR2 ANQGSEA. Notes on this clonotype: The antigen is not known.

TCRdb analysed the 5' RACE reads with MiXCR anew, one entry per CDR3 protein. The data show about 350,000 distinct CDR3 sequences, approximately 22% seen once. The sequence was obtained from a male donor with ankylosing spondylitis or in good health (not recorded which). Sequenced material: blood, either unsorted or a sorted T cell fraction (not recorded which). The rearrangement joins TRBV29-1 to TRBJ2-7, with D possibly TRBD2 on 5 matching bases. CDR3 in amino acids: CSVARAGRSSYEQYF. CDR3 nucleotide sequence: TGCAGCGTTGCGAGGGCAGGCAGGAGCTCCTACGAGCAGTACTTC.